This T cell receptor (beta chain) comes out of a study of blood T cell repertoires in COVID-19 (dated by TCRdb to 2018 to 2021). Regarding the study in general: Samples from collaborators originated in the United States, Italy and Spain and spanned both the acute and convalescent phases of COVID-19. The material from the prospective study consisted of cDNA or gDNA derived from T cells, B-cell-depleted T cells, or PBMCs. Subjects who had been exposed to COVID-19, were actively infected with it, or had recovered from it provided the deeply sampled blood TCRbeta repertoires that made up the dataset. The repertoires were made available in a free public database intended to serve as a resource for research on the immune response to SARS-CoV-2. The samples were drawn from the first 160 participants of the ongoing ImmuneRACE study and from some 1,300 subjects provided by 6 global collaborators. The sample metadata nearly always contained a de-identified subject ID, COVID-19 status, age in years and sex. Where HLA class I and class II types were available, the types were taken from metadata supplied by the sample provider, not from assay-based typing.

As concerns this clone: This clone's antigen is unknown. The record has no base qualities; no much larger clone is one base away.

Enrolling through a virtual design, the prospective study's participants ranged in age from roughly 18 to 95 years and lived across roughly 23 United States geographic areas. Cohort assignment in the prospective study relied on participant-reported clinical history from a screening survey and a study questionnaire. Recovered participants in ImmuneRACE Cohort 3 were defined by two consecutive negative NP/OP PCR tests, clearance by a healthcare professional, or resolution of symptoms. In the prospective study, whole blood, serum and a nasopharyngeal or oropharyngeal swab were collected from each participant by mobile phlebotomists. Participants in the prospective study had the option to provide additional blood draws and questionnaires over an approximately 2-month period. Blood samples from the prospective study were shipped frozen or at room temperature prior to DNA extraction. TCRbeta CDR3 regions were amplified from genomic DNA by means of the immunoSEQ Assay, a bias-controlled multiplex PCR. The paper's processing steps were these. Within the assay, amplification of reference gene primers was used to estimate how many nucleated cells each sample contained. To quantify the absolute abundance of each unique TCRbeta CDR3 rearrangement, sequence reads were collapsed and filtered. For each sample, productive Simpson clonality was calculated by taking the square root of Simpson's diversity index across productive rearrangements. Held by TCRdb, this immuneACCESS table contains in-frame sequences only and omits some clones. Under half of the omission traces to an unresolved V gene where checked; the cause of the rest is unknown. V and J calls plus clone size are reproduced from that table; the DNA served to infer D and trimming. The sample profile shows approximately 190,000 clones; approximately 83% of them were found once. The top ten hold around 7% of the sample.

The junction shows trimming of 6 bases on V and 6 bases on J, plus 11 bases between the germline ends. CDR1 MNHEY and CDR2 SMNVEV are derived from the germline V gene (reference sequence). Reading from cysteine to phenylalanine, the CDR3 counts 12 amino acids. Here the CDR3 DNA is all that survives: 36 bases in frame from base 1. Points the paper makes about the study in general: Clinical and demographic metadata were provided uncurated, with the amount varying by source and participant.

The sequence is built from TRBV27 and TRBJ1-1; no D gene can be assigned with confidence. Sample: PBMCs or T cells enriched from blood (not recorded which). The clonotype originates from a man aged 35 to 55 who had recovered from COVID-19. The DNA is TGTGCCAGCAGCCGATCCGGGGCTGAAGCTTTCTTT. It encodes CASSRSGAEAFF.